One and the same sample provided the 10 T cell receptor beta chains below, sequenced in a study of CD4 T cells in relation to SARS-CoV-2 and coronaviruses. The antigens for these receptors are not known. Before the COVID-19 pandemic, during about 2010-2018, CD4+ T cells were taken from unexposed donors. CD4+ T cells were isolated from the cells after 10 days of culture. Clones were sequenced by immunoSEQ multiplex PCR, and TCRdb holds only the in-frame ones, with some missing. The data show about 21,000 clones, with 60% to 85% seen just once and about 16% held by the top ten. Source material: CD4+ T cells from PBMCs, cultured in vitro. These receptors were taken from a human donor in good health.

The chain couples TRBV27 to TRBJ2-2; D not certain. The CDR3 is made up of 14 amino acids. Germline assignment: CDR1 MNHEY and CDR2 SMNVEV (reference sequence). Trimming took 9 bases from V and 5 from J, leaving 16 bases between them. The CDR3 sequence is CARLELGETGELFF. In DNA form, the CDR3 reads TGTGCCAGGCTGGAGTTGGGTGAGACCGGGGAGCTGTTTTTT.

The chain combines TRBV27 with TRBJ1-2; 10 positions match TRBD1. Trimming took 5 bases from V and 0 from J; bases not matched to a gene: 6. The CDR3 has 16 amino acids. Germline V CDR1 and CDR2: MNHEY, SMNVEV (reference sequence). CDR3 DNA: TGTGCCAGCAGTCCCGTCGGACAGGGGGCTAACTATGGCTACACCTTC. This codes for CASSPVGQGANYGYTF.

V is TRBV30 and J is TRBJ1-3; D unclear. CDR1 is GTSNPN, CDR2 SVGIG, per germline (reference sequence). V lost 0 bases and J 4 bases, leaving 7 bases between the germline ends. The CDR3 length is 13 residues. CDR3 amino acids: CAWSVSSGNTIYF. The CDR3 DNA reads TGTGCCTGGAGTGTCTCCAGCGGAAACACCATATATTTT.

V usage is TRBV24-1 and J usage is TRBJ2-1; D possibly matches TRBD1 or TRBD2 (5 bases each). Trimming shortened V by 7 bases and J by 2 bases, and 11 bases separated the two germline ends. In germline, CDR1 is KGHDR, CDR2 SFDVKD. CDR3 length: 14 amino acids. CDR3: CATRSRGPYNEQFF. The CDR3 DNA follows: TGTGCCACCAGGAGTAGGGGACCCTACAATGAGCAGTTCTTC.

The rearrangement uses TRBV27 and TRBJ2-7; 10 bases are shared with TRBD1. Trimming took 6 bases from V and 7 from J; bases not matched to a gene: 9. In germline, CDR1 is MNHEY, CDR2 SMNVEV (reference sequence). The CDR3 covers 14 residues. The chain's CDR3 is CASRNPGQGWEQYF. CDR3 coding DNA: TGTGCCAGCAGAAATCCGGGACAGGGGTGGGAGCAGTACTTC.

This clone was recorded a few times. The chain employs TRBV28 and TRBJ1-1; D is uncertain. Germline CDR1 MDHEN, CDR2 SYDVKM. There are 13 residues in the CDR3. V was clipped by 10 bases and J by 0 bases, with 12 bases between them. CDR3 nucleotide sequence: TGTGCCACCTACGAGAGACTGAACACTGAAGCTTTCTTT. Residues: CATYERLNTEAFF.

The chain has TRBV28 and TRBJ1-2; D gene ambiguous. In germline, CDR1 is MDHEN, CDR2 SYDVKM. With 8 bases removed from V and 4 bases from J, the gap between germline ends came to 17 bases. The CDR3 sequence is 14 residues long. The CDR3 coding sequence is TGTGCCAGCCTCCCCCGGGCCTCGGGCTATGGCTACACCTTC. Its translation: CASLPRASGYGYTF.

The chain employs TRBV25-1 and TRBJ1-2; the D is unclear. The germline V gene has CDR1 MGHDK and CDR2 SYGVNS. Trimming left V 3 bases short and J 8 bases short, with 7 bases between. CDR3 length equals 11 residues. The CDR3 bases are TGTGCCAGCAGTGATAGGCACGGCTACACCTTC. Protein product: CASSDRHGYTF.

The chain is built from TRBV7-3 and TRBJ2-1; possibly TRBD1 or TRBD2 for D (5 bases each). With 5 bases removed from V and 6 bases from J, the gap between germline ends came to 14 bases. This CDR3 has 14 amino acids. Germline-derived CDR1 and CDR2 are SGHTA and FQGTGA. CDR3 amino acids: CASSRGTAANEQFF. CDR3 coding DNA: TGTGCCAGCAGCCGAGGGACCGCGGCCAATGAGCAGTTCTTC.

The V gene is TRBV21-1, the J gene TRBJ2-7; the tabulated D call, TRBD1, remains unverified against the DNA. TRBV21-1 is labeled a pseudogene. The CDR3 is made up of 15 amino acids. The CDR3 nucleotides read TGTGCCAGCAGCAAAGCCGGGACAGACGTCTACGAGCAGTACTTC. Translation: CASSKAGTDVYEQYF.